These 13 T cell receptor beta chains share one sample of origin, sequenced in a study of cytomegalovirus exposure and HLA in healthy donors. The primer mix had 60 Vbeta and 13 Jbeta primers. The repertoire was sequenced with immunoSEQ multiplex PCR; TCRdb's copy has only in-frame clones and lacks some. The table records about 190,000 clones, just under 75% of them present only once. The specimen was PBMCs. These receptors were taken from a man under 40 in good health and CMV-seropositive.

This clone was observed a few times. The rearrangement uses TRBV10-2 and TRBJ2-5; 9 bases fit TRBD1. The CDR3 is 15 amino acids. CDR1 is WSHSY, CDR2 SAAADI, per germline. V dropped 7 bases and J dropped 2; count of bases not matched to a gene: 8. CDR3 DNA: TGCGCCAGCAACCCCGGACAGGGGTTTCAAGAGACCCAGTACTTC. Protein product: CASNPGQGFQETQYF.

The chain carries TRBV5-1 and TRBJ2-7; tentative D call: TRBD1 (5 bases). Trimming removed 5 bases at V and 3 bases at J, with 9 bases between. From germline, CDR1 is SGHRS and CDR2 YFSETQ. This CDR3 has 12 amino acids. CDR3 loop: CASSDSHYEQYF. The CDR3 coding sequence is TGCGCCAGCAGTGACAGTCACTACGAGCAGTACTTC. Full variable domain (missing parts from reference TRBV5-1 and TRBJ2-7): KAGVTQTPRYLIKTRGQQVTLSCSPISGHRSVSWYQQTPGQGLQFLFEYFSETQRNKGNFPGRFSGRQFSNSRSEMNVSTLELGDSALYLCASSDSHYEQYFGPGTRLTVT.

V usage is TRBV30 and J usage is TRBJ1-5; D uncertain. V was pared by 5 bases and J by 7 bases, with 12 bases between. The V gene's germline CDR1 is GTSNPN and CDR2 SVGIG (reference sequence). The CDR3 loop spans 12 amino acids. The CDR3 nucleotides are TGTGCCTGGGCAGGATCAGGCCAGCCCCAGCATTTT. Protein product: CAWAGSGQPQHF.

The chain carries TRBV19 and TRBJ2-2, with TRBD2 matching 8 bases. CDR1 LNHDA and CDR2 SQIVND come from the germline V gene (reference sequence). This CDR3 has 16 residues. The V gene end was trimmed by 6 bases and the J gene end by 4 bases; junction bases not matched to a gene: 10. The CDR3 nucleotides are TGTGCCAGTAGCCCCAGCGGGGGCCCTAGCACCGGGGAGCTGTTTTTT. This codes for CASSPSGGPSTGELFF.

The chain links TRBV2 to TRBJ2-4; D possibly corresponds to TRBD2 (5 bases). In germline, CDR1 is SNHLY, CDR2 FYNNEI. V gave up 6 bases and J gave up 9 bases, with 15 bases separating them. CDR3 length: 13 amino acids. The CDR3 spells CASRVEGRSIQYF. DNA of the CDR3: TGTGCCAGCAGGGTCGAGGGCAGGAGCATTCAGTACTTC.

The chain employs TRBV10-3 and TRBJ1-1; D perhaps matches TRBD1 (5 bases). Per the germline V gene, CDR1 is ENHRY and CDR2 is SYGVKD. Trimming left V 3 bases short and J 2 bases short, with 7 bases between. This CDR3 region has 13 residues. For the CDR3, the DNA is TGTGCCATCAGTGACGGACAAAACACTGAAGCTTTCTTT. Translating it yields CAISDGQNTEAFF.

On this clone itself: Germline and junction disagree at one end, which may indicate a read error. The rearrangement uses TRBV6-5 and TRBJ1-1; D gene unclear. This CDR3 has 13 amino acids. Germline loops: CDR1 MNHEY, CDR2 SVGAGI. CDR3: CAISEGLNTEAFF. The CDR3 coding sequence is TGTGCCATCAGTGAGGGCTTGAACACTGAAGCTTTCTTT.

The CDR3 DNA reads as TGCAGCGTTGGAGATGGGCTGAACTATGGCTACACCTTC. As protein: CSVGDGLNYGYTF. The V call is TRBV29-1, the J call TRBJ1-2; D ambiguous. Trimming shortened V by 4 bases and J by 2 bases, and 11 bases separated the two germline ends. This CDR3 region has 13 residues. Germline-derived CDR1 and CDR2 are SQVTM and ANQGSEA.

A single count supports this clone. The CDR3 bases are TGTGCCAGCAGTTACGACTCCAATCAGCCCCAGCATTTT. Its translation is CASSYDSNQPQHF. The chain joins TRBV6-5 to TRBJ1-5; D is ambiguous. The CDR3 spans 13 residues. Germline values: CDR1 MNHEY, CDR2 SVGAGI. Trimming took off 2 bases at V and 3 bases at J, with 5 bases between the two ends.

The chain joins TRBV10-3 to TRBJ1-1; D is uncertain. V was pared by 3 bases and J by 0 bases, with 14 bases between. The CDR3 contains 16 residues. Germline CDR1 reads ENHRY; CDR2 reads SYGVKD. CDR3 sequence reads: CAISEGGRAMNTEAFF. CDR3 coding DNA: TGTGCCATCAGTGAAGGTGGGCGGGCCATGAACACTGAAGCTTTCTTT.

The CDR3 loop reads CASSLAGSGLGNTEAFF. The CDR3 DNA reads as TGCGCCAGCAGCTTGGCCGGGTCAGGGCTTGGAAACACTGAAGCTTTCTTT. The rearrangement uses TRBV5-1 and TRBJ1-1; possibly TRBD1 for D (5 bases). CDR1 SGHRS and CDR2 YFSETQ come from the germline V gene. Trimming left V 0 bases short and J 2 bases short, with 17 bases between. The CDR3 consists of 17 residues.

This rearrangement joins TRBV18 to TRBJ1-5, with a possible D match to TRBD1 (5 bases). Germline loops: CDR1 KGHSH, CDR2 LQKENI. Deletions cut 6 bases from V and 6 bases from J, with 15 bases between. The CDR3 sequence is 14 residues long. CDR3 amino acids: CASSPGQYGQPQHF. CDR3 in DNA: TGTGCCAGCTCGCCCGGACAATATGGTCAGCCCCAGCATTTT.

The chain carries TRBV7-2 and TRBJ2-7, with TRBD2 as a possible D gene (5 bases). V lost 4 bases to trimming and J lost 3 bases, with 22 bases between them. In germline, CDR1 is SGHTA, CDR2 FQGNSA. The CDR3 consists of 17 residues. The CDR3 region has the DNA TGTGCCAGCAGCTACCTCCCCGAGGGATGGCAGCTCTACGAGCAGTACTTC. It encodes CASSYLPEGWQLYEQYF. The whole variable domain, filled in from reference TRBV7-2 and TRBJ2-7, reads GAGVSQSPSNKVTEKGKDVELRCDPISGHTALYWYRQSLGQGLEFLIYFQGNSAPDKSGLPSDRFSAERTGGSVSTLTIQRTQQEDSAVYLCASSYLPEGWQLYEQYFGPGTRLTVT.